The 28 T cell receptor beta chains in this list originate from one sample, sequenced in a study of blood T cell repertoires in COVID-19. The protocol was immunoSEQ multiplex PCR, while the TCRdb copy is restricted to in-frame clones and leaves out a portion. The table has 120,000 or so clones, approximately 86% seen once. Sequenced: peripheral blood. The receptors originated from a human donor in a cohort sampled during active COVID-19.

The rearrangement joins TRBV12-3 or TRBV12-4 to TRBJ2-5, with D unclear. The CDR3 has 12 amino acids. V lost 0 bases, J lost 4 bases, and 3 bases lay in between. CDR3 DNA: TGTGCCAGCAGTTTAGCTCGAGAGACCCAGTACTTC. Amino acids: CASSLARETQYF.

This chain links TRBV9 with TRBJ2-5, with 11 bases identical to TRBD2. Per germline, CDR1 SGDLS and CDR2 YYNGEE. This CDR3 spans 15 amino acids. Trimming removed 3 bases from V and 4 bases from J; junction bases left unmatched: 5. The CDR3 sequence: CASSGVAGGRETQYF. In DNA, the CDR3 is TGTGCCAGCAGCGGAGTAGCGGGGGGGCGAGAGACCCAGTACTTC.

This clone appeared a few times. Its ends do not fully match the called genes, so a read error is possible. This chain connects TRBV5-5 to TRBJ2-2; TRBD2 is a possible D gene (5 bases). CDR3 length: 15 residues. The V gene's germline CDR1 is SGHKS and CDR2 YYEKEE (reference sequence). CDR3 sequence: CASNLRTSNTGELFF. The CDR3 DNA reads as TGTGCCAGCAACTTGAGGACTTCTAACACCGGGGAGCTGTTTTTT.

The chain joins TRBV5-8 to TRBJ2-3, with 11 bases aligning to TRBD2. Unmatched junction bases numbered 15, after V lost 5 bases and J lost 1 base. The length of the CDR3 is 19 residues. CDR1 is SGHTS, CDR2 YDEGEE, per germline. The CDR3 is CASSFGGTSGFGGTDTQYF. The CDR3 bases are TGTGCCAGCAGTTTCGGTGGGACTAGCGGTTTTGGAGGCACAGATACGCAGTATTTT.

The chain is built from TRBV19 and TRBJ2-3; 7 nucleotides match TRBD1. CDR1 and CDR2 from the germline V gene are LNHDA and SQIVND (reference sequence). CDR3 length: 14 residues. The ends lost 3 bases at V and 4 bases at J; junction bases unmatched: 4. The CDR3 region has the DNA TGTGCCAGTAGTATGGAACAGGGGTCAGATACGCAGTATTTT. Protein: CASSMEQGSDTQYF. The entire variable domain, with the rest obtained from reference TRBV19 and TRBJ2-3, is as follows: DGGITQSPKYLFRKEGQNVTLSCEQNLNHDAMYWYRQDPGQGLRLIYYSQIVNDFQKGDIAEGYSVSREKKESFPLTVTSAQKNPTAFYLCASSMEQGSDTQYFGPGTRLTVL.

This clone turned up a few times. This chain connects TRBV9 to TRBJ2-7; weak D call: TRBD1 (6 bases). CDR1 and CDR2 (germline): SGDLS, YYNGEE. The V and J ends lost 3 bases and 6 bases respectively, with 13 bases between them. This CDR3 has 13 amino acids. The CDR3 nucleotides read TGTGCCAGCAGCGGGGACACCGAACGCGAGCAGTACTTC. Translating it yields CASSGDTEREQYF.

CDR3 sequence: CASSEMQYEQYF. The CDR3 DNA sequence: TGTGCCAGCAGTGAAATGCAGTACGAGCAGTACTTC. The chain recombines TRBV6-1 with TRBJ2-7; unclear D gene. Germline V gives CDR1 MNHNS, CDR2 SASEGT. Trimming pared 2 bases from V and 4 bases from J, leaving 6 bases between. The CDR3 is 12 residues long.

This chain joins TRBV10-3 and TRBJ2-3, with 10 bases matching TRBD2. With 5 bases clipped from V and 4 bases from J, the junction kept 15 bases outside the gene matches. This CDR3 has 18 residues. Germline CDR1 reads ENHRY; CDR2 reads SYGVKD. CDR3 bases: TGTGCCATCAGTTCCCTAGCGGGAGTTAAGTATGAGGCAGATACGCAGTATTTT. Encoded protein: CAISSLAGVKYEADTQYF.

The CDR3 sequence is CSVGTSGGAYEQYF. Written as DNA, the CDR3 is TGCAGCGTTGGTACAAGCGGGGGGGCCTACGAGCAGTACTTC. The chain uses TRBV29-1 and TRBJ2-7; the match to TRBD2 covers 10 bases. The CDR3 is 14 residues long. Trimming cost V 4 bases and J 2 bases; bases outside gene matches: 5. From germline, CDR1 is SQVTM and CDR2 ANQGSEA.

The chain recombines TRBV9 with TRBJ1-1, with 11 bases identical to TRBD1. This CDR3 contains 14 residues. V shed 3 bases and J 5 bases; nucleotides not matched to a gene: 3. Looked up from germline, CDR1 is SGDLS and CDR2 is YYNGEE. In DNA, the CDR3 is TGTGCCAGCAGCGAGGGACAGGGGGGGACTGAAGCTTTCTTT. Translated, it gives CASSEGQGGTEAFF.

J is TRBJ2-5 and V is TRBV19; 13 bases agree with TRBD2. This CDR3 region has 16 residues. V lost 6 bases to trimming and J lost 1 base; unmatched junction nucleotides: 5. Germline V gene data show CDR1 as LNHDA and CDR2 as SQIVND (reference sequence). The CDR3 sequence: CASSFGLAGAQETQYF. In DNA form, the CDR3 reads TGTGCCAGTAGCTTCGGACTAGCGGGGGCCCAAGAGACCCAGTACTTC.

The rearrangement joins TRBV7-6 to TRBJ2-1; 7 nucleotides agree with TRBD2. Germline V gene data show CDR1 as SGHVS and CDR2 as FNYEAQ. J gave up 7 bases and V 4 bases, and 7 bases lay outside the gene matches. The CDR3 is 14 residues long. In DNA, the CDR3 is TGTGCCAGCAGCTCGAACTGGGGAGGGAATGAGCAGTTCTTC. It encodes CASSSNWGGNEQFF.

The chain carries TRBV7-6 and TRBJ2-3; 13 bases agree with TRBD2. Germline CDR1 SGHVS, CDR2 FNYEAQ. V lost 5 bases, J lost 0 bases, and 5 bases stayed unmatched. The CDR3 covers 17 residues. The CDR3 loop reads CASSRGTSGTSTDTQYF. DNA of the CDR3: TGTGCCAGCAGCCGAGGGACTAGCGGGACTAGCACAGATACGCAGTATTTT.

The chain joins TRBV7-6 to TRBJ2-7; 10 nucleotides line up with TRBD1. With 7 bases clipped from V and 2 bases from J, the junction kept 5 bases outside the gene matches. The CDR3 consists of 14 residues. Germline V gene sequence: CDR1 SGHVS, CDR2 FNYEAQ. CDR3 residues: CASIPGQGPYEQYF. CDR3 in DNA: TGTGCCAGCATCCCGGGACAGGGGCCCTACGAGCAGTACTTC. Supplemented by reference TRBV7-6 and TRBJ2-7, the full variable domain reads GAGVSQSPRYKVTKRGQDVALRCDPISGHVSLYWYRQALGQGPEFLTYFNYEAQQDKSGLPNDRFSAERPEGSISTLTIQRTEQRDSAMYRCASIPGQGPYEQYFGPGTRLTVT.

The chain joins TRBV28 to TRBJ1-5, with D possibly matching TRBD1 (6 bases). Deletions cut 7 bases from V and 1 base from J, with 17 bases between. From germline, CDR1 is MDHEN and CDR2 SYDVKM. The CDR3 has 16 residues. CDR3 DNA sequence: TGTGCCAGCACCGACCCCGTTACAGGGAGCAATCAGCCCCAGCATTTT. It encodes CASTDPVTGSNQPQHF.

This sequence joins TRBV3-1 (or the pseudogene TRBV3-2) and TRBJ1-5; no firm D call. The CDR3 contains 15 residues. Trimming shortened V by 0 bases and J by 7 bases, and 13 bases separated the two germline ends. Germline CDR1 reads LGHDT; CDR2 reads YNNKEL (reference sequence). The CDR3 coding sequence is TGTGCCAGCAGCCAAGATGGGCAGCTGGCCCAGCCCCAGCATTTT. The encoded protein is CASSQDGQLAQPQHF.

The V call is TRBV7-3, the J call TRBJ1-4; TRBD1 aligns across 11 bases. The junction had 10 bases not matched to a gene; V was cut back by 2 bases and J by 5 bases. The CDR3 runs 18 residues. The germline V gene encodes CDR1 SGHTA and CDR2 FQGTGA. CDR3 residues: CASSLSGTGGAANEKLFF. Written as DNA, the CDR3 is TGTGCCAGCAGCTTATCCGGGACAGGGGGTGCGGCAAATGAAAAACTGTTTTTT.

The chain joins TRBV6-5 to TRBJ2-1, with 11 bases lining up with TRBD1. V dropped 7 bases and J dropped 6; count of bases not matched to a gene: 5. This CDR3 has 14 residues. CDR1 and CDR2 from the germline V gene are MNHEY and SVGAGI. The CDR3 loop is CASTRDRGFNEQFF. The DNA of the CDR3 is TGTGCCAGCACCCGGGACAGGGGGTTCAATGAGCAGTTCTTC.

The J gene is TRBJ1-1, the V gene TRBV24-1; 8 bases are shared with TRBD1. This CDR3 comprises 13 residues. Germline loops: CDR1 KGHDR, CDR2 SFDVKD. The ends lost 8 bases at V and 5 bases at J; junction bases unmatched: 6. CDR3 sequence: CATKRTGKTEAFF. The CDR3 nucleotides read TGTGCCACCAAACGGACAGGGAAGACTGAAGCTTTCTTT.

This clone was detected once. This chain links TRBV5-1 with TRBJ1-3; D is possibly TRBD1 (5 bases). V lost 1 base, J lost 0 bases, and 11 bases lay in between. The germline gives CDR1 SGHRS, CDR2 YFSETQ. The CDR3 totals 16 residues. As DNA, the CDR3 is TGCGCCAGCAGCTTGACTACAGGAACCTCTGGAAACACCATATATTTT. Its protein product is CASSLTTGTSGNTIYF. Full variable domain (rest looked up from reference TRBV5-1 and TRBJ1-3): KAGVTQTPRYLIKTRGQQVTLSCSPISGHRSVSWYQQTPGQGLQFLFEYFSETQRNKGNFPGRFSGRQFSNSRSEMNVSTLELGDSALYLCASSLTTGTSGNTIYFGEGSWLTVV.

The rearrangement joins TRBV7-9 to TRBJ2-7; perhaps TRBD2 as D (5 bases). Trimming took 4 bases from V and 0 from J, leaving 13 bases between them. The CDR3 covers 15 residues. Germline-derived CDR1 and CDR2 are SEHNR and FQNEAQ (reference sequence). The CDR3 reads CASSSTGISSYEQYF. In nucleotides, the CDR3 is TGTGCCAGCAGCTCGACGGGGATTAGCTCCTACGAGCAGTACTTC.

CDR3 in DNA: TGTGCCAGCAGCCAGGGCTTCGAGCAGTACTTC. As protein: CASSQGFEQYF. The V and J genes are TRBV14 and TRBJ2-7; no clear D gene. V lost 3 bases and J lost 6, with 6 bases in between. Germline CDR1 SGHDN, CDR2 FVKESK. This CDR3 is built from 11 residues.

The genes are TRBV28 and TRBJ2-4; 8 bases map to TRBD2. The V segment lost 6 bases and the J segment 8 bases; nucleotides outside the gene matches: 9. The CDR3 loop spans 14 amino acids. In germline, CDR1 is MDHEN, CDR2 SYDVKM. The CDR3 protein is CASSRGGRAYIQYF. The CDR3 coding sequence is TGTGCCAGCAGCCGGGGGGGCCGGGCGTACATTCAGTACTTC.

The CDR3 DNA reads as TGTGCCAGCAGGGGGTCAGGGCGTGGCACTGAAGCTTTCTTT. The encoded protein is CASRGSGRGTEAFF. The chain couples TRBV7-6 to TRBJ1-1; weak D call: TRBD1 (5 bases). This CDR3 region has 14 residues. Germline CDR1 reads SGHVS; CDR2 reads FNYEAQ. V was pared by 6 bases and J by 4 bases, with 15 bases between. Using reference TRBV7-6 and TRBJ1-1 for the parts outside the CDR3, the full variable domain is GAGVSQSPRYKVTKRGQDVALRCDPISGHVSLYWYRQALGQGPEFLTYFNYEAQQDKSGLPNDRFSAERPEGSISTLTIQRTEQRDSAMYRCASRGSGRGTEAFFGQGTRLTVV.

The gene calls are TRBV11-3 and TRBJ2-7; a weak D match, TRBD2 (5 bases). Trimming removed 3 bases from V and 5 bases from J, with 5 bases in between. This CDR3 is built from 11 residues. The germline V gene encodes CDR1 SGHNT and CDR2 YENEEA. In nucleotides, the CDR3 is TGTGCCAGCAGCTTCGGGGACGAGCAGTACTTC. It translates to CASSFGDEQYF.

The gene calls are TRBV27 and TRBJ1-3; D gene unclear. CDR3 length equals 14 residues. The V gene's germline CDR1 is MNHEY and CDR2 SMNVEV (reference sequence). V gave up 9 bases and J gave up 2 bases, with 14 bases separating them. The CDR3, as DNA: TGTGCCAGAGTTCGAAAAGCCGCTGGAAACACCATATATTTT. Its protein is CARVRKAAGNTIYF.

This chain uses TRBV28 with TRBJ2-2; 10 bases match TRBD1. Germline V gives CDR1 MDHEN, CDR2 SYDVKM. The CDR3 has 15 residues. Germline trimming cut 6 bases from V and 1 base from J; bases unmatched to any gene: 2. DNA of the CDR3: TGTGCCAGCAGGAGGACAGGGGGGAACACCGGGGAGCTGTTTTTT. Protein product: CASRRTGGNTGELFF. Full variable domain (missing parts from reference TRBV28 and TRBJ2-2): DVKVTQSSRYLVKRTGEKVFLECVQDMDHENMFWYRQDPGLGLRLIYFSYDVKMKEKGDIPEGYSVSREKKERFSLILESASTNQTSMYLCASRRTGGNTGELFFGEGSRLTVL.

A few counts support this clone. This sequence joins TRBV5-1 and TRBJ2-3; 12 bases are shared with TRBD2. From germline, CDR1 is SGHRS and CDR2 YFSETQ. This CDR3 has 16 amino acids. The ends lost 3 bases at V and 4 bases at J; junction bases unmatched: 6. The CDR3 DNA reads TGCGCCAGCAGCTCGACTAGCGGGAGTGTCTCAGATACGCAGTATTTT. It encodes CASSSTSGSVSDTQYF.